The present T cell receptor beta chain was sequenced within a study of T cell responses to AZD1222 COVID-19 vaccine. Study-level findings and limits: Only a handful of AZD1222 recipients, five to seven in all, had baseline seropositivity. Spike-specific TCR breadth and depth grew following two AZD1222 doses. Nearly half of the spike-specific TCRs reportedly recognize variant regions that carry no mutations. CD4 TCRs linked to vaccination spanned spike, dominating at 160-218 and 743-854.

On this clone: The antigen is not known.

Some clones are missing from TCRdb's copy, which holds only in-frame ones; the method was immunoSEQ multiplex PCR. The table includes hundreds of thousands of clones, approximately 94% detected once. Germline CDR1 and CDR2: KGHSH and LQKENI. This CDR3 is 15 amino acids long. V gave up 4 bases and J gave up 1 base, with 11 bases separating them. Specimen: peripheral blood, collected 28 days after the second AZD1222 dose. The TCR sequence derives from an adult who received the AZD1222 COVID-19 vaccine. The J gene is TRBJ1-5, the V gene TRBV18; TRBD1 might be the D (5 bases). The CDR3 protein is CASSQGRGSNQPQHF. In nucleotides, the CDR3 is TGTGCCAGCTCACAAGGGAGGGGAAGCAATCAGCCCCAGCATTTT.